Sequencing of this TCR beta chain was carried out in a study of blood T cell repertoires in COVID-19. About the study: Samples of COVID-19 (acute and convalescent) were obtained from the United States, Italy and Spain. The cDNA or gDNA used as material had been derived from T cells, B-cell-depleted T cells, or PBMCs.

As processed by the authors: Reference gene primers were amplified, and this amplification served to estimate nucleated cell counts. The protocol was immunoSEQ multiplex PCR, while the TCRdb copy is restricted to in-frame clones and leaves out a portion. V and J calls and clone size come straight from that table; D and trimming were deduced from the DNA. The table lists around 190,000 clones, roughly 80% of them singletons, with under 10% in the top ten. The CDR3 is 15 residues long. V was cut by 0 bases and J by 7 bases, with 11 bases left in between. Germline values: CDR1 SGHNT, CDR2 YYREEE (reference sequence). Seattle-derived patients entered the study during active infection and were followed longitudinally.

The chain is built from TRBV5-4 and TRBJ1-6; D unresolved. This receptor was obtained from a woman in her seventies with COVID-19, enrolled during active disease. Specimen: peripheral blood. CDR3: CASSLGSRRNSPLHF. The CDR3, as DNA: TGTGCCAGCAGCTTGGGTTCCCGTCGGAATTCACCCCTCCACTTT. The entire variable domain, with the rest obtained from reference TRBV5-4 and TRBJ1-6, is as follows: ETGVTQSPTHLIKTRGQQVTLRCSSQSGHNTVSWYQQALGQGPQFIFQYYREEENGRGNFPPRFSGLQFPNYSSELNVNALELDDSALYLCASSLGSRRNSPLHFGNGTRLTVT.